One and the same sample provided the 3 T cell receptor beta chains below, sequenced in a study of identical twins. In TCRdb, the 5' RACE reads were re-called with MiXCR into one record per CDR3 protein. Of fewer than 500,000 distinct CDR3 sequences listed, roughly 13% were seen once; the top ten hold more than 0.8%. Separately, the same data were catalogued under a study of yellow fever vaccine responses in identical twins.

Source material: CD4+ T cells sorted from blood. These receptors originate from a young woman in good health.

This clonotype was counted between two and nine times. The rearrangement joins TRBV20-1 to TRBJ2-1; 7 bases align to TRBD2. The V gene's germline CDR1 is DFQATT and CDR2 SNEGSKA (reference sequence). CDR3 length: 16 residues. With 0 bases clipped from V and 5 bases from J, the junction kept 10 bases outside the gene matches. The CDR3 nucleotides are TGCAGTGCTAGAGATCCACAAAGGGGAGGGGACAATGAGCAGTTCTTC. Translation gives CSARDPQRGGDNEQFF.

This clonotype was seen many times. This chain uses TRBV7-2 with TRBJ2-7, with D perhaps TRBD1 or TRBD2 (6 bases each). CDR1 is SGHTA, CDR2 FQGNSA, per germline. The V gene lost 4 bases and the J gene lost 4 bases, with 17 bases spanning the gap. This CDR3 comprises 15 residues. CDR3 sequence reads: CASSSLAGQLYEQYF. The CDR3 nucleotides read TGTGCCAGCAGCTCACTGGCGGGACAACTTTACGAGCAGTACTTC.

The table lists this clonotype with a few counts. The rearrangement joins TRBV12-3 or TRBV12-4 to TRBJ2-7; 10 bases match TRBD2. CDR3 size: 14 residues. Germline trimming cut 6 bases from V and 5 bases from J; bases unmatched to any gene: 7. The CDR3 protein is CASRLSGRLNEQYF. CDR3 nucleotide sequence: TGTGCCAGCAGGCTTAGCGGGAGGCTCAACGAGCAGTACTTC.